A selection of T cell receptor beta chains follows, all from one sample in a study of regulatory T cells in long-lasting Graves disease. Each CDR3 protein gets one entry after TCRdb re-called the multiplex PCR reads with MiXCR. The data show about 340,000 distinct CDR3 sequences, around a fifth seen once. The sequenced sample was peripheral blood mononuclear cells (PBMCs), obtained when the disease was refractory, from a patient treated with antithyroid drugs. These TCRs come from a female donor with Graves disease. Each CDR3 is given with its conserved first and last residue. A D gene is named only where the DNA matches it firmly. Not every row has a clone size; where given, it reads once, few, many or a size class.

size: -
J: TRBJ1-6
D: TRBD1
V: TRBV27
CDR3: CASSPGGDRLPLHF
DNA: TGTGCCAGCAGTCCTGGGGGGGACAGACTCCCCCTCCACTTT

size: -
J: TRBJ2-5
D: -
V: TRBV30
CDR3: CAWKTDLQETQYF
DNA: TGTGCCTGGAAGACGGACCTCCAAGAGACCCAGTACTTC

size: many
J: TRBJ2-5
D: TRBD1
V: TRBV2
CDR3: CASSRGPYLETQYF
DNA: TGTGCCAGCAGCAGGGGGCCTTACCTAGAGACCCAGTACTTC

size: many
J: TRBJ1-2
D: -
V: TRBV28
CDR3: CASSFSHLNYGYTF
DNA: TGTGCCAGCAGTTTCTCTCACCTAAACTATGGCTACACCTTC

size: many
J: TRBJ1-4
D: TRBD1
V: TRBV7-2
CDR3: CASSLKPKGAGRASTNEKLFF
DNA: TGTGCCAGCAGCTTAAAGCCAAAGGGGGCAGGGAGAGCCTCAACTAATGAAAAACTGTTTTTT

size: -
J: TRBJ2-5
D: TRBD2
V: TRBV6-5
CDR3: CASSYSGSRGTQYF
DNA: TGTGCCAGCAGTTACAGCGGGAGTCGGGGGACCCAGTACTTC

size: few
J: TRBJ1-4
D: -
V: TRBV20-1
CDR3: CSARDMAGTKKLFF
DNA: TGCAGTGCTAGAGATATGGCAGGGACTAAAAAACTGTTTTTT

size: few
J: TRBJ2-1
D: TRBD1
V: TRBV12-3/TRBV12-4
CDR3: CASGQGAYNEQFF
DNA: TGTGCCAGCGGACAGGGGGCGTACAATGAGCAGTTCTTC

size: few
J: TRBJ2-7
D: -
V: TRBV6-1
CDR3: CASIKGSSYEQYF
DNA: TGTGCCAGCATCAAGGGGAGCTCCTACGAGCAGTACTTC

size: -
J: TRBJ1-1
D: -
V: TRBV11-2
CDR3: CASTRRGARTEAFF
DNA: TGTGCCAGCACCCGGCGGGGGGCGCGTACTGAAGCTTTCTTT

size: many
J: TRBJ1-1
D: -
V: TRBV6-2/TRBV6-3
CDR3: CASSEGRGRAEAFF
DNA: TGTGCCAGCAGTGAAGGAAGAGGACGTGCTGAAGCTTTCTTT

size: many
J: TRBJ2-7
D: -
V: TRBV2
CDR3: CASRISYEQYF
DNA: TGTGCCAGCAGGATCTCCTACGAGCAGTACTTC

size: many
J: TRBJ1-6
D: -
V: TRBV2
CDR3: CASVSEVGGNSPLHF
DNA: TGTGCCAGCGTTAGTGAGGTGGGGGGCAATTCACCCCTCCACTTT

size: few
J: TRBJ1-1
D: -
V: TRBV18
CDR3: CASSLLTGGAFF
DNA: TGTGCCAGCTCACTATTGACAGGTGGGGCTTTCTTT

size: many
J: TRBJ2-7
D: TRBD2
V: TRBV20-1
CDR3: CSARGHSAGDVQYF
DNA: TGCAGTGCTAGAGGTCATTCAGCGGGGGATGTGCAGTACTTC

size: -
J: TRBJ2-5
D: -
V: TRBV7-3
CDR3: CASSLATGPATGETQYF
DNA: TGTGCCAGCAGCTTAGCAACCGGGCCGGCGACGGGGGAGACCCAGTACTTC

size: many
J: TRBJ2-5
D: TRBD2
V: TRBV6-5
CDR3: CASSYTFAGVVRETQYF
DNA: TGTGCCAGCAGTTATACCTTTGCGGGAGTTGTTCGGGAGACCCAGTACTTC

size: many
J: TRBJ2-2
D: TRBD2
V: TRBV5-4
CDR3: CASSPSAGLAGPGTGELFF
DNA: TGTGCCAGCAGCCCTTCGGCCGGACTAGCGGGACCAGGCACCGGGGAGCTGTTTTTT

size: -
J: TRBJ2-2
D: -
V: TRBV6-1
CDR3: CASSGREYSFLNTGELFF
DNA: TGTGCCAGCAGTGGGAGGGAGTACTCCTTCTTGAACACCGGGGAGCTGTTTTTT

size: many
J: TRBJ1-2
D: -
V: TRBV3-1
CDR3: CASSQGTATNYGYTF
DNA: TGTGCCAGCAGCCAAGGGACAGCTACTAACTATGGCTACACCTTC

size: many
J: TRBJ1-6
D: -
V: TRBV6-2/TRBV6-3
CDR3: CASKLQGGAPLHF
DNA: TGTGCCAGCAAGTTACAGGGAGGGGCACCCCTCCACTTT

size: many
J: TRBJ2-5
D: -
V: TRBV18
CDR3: CASSADRKETQYF
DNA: TGTGCCAGCTCAGCAGACAGGAAGGAGACCCAGTACTTC

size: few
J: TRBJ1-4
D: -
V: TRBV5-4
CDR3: CASSWGVSATNEKLFF
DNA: TGTGCCAGCAGCTGGGGAGTATCCGCAACTAATGAAAAACTGTTTTTT

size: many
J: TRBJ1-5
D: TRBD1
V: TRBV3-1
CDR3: CASSQGQGNQPQHF
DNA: TGCGCCAGCAGCCAGGGACAGGGAAATCAGCCCCAGCATTTT

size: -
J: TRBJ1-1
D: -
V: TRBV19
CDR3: CASSFLGDAEAFF
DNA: TGTGCCAGTAGTTTTTTAGGGGACGCTGAAGCTTTCTTT

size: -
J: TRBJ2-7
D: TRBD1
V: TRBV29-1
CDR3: CSVDTGTGVGEQYF
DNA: TGCAGCGTTGATACCGGGACAGGGGTTGGCGAGCAGTACTTC

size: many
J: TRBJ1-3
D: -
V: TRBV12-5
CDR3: CASGSDSGGLRARSGNTIYF
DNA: TGTGCTAGTGGTTCCGACTCCGGAGGACTACGAGCCCGCTCTGGAAACACCATATATTTT

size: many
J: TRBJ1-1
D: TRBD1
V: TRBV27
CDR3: CASSPRQGRSEAFF
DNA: TGTGCCAGCAGTCCCAGACAGGGGCGGAGTGAAGCTTTCTTT

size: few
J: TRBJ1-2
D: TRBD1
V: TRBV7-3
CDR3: CASSQRGREGYGYTF
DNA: TGTGCCAGCAGCCAAAGGGGGCGTGAAGGATATGGCTACACCTTC

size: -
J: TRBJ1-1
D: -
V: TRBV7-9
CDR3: CASSLSPATEAFF
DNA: TGTGCCAGCAGCCTTTCTCCGGCAACTGAAGCTTTCTTT

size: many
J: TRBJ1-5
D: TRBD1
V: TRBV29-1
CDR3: CSVVSSGGGRQPQHF
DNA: TGCAGCGTTGTTTCTTCAGGGGGAGGGAGGCAGCCCCAGCATTTT

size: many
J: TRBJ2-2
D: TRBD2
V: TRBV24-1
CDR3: CATSDTSGGYTGELFF
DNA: TGTGCCACCAGTGATACTAGCGGGGGCTACACCGGGGAGCTGTTTTTT

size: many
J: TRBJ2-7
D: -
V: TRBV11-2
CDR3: CASSFGVSEQYF
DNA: TGTGCCAGCAGCTTTGGGGTATCCGAGCAGTACTTC

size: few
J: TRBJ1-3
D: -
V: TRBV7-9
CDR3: CASSLPWTAPSGNTIYF
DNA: TGTGCCAGCAGCTTACCTTGGACGGCCCCCTCTGGAAACACCATATATTTT

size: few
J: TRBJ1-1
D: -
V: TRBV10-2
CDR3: CASKGSPMNTEAFF
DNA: TGCGCCAGCAAGGGCAGCCCTATGAACACTGAAGCTTTCTTT

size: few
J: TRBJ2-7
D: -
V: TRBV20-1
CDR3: CSAGVEGRPYEQYF
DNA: TGCAGTGCTGGGGTTGAGGGAAGACCCTACGAGCAGTACTTC

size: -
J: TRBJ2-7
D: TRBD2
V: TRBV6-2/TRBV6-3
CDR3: CASRLRTSGSDEQYF
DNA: TGTGCCAGCAGACTCCGGACTAGCGGGAGCGACGAGCAGTACTTC

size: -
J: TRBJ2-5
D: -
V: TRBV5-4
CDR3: CASSIGTQQETQYF
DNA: TGTGCCAGCAGCATCGGGACACAACAAGAGACCCAGTACTTC

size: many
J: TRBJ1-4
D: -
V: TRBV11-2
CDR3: CASSLGFTATNEKLFF
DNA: TGTGCCAGCAGCTTAGGATTCACAGCAACTAATGAAAAACTGTTTTTT

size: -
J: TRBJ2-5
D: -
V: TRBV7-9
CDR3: CASSLADAGKETQYF
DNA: TGTGCCAGCAGCTTAGCTGATGCAGGGAAAGAGACCCAGTACTTC

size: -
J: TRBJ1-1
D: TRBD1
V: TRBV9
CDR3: CASSYGSGGEAFF
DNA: TGTGCCAGCAGCTATGGCTCAGGGGGTGAAGCTTTCTTT

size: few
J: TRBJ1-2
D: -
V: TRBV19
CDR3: CASSIPGSGGYTF
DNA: TGTGCCAGTAGTATCCCGGGGAGCGGTGGCTACACCTTC

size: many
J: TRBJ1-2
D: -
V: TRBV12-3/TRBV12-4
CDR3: CASSLVEAGEGYTF
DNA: TGTGCCAGCAGTTTAGTTGAGGCGGGGGAGGGCTACACCTTC

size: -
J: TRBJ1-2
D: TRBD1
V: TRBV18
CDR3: CASSPGRDRGYGYTF
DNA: TGTGCCAGCTCACCAGGTCGTGACAGGGGTTATGGCTACACCTTC